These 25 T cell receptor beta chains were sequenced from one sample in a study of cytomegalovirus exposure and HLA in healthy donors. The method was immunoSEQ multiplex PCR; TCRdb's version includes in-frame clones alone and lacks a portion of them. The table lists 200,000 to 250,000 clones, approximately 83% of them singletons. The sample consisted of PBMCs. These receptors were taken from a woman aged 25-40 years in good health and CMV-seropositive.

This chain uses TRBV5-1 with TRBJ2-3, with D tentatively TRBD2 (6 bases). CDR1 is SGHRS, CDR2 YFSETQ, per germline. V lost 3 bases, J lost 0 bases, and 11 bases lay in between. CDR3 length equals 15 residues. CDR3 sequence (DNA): TGCGCCAGCAGCTATAGCGGTACTAGCACAGATACGCAGTATTTT. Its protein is CASSYSGTSTDTQYF.

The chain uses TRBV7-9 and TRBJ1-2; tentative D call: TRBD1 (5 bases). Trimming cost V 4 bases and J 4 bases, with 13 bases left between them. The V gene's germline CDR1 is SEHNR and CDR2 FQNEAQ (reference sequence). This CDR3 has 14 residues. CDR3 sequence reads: CASSSPDRFYGYTF. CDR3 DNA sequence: TGTGCCAGCAGCTCCCCCGACAGATTCTATGGCTACACCTTC. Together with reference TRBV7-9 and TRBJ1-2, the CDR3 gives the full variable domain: DTGVSQNPRHKITKRGQNVTFRCDPISEHNRLYWYRQTLGQGPEFLTYFQNEAQLEKSRLLSDRFSAERPKGSFSTLEIQRTEQGDSAMYLCASSSPDRFYGYTFGSGTRLTVV.

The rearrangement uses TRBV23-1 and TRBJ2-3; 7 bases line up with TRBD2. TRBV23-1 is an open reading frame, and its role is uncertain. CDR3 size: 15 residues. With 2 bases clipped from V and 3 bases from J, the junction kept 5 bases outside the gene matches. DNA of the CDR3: TGCGCCAGCAGTCAACTAGCGGCCCTGACAGATACGCAGTATTTT. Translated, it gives CASSQLAALTDTQYF.

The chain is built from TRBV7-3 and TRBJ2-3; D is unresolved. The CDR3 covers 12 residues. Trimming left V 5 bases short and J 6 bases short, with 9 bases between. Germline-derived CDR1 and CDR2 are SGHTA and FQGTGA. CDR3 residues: CASSLARDTQYF. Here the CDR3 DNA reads TGTGCCAGCAGCCTCGCAAGGGATACGCAGTATTTT.

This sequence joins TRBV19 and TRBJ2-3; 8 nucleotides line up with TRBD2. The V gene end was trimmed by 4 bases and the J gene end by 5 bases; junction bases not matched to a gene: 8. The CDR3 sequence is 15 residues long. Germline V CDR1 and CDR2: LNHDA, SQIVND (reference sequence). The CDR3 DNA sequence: TGTGCCAGTAGTAGCCGAGCGGGAGTAGGAGATACGCAGTATTTT. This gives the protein CASSSRAGVGDTQYF.

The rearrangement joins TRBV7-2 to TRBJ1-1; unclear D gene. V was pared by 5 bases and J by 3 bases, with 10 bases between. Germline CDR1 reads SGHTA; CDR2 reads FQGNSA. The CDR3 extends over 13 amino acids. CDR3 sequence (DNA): TGTGCCAGCAGCGGCAACCCAGACACTGAAGCTTTCTTT. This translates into CASSGNPDTEAFF. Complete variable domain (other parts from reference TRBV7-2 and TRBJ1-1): GAGVSQSPSNKVTEKGKDVELRCDPISGHTALYWYRQSLGQGLEFLIYFQGNSAPDKSGLPSDRFSAERTGGSVSTLTIQRTQQEDSAVYLCASSGNPDTEAFFGQGTRLTVV.

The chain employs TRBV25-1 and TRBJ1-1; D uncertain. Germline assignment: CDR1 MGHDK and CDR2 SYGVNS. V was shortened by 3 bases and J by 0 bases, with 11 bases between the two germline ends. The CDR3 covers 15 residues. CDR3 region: CASSDQTFMNTEAFF. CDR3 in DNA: TGTGCCAGCAGTGATCAGACATTCATGAACACTGAAGCTTTCTTT. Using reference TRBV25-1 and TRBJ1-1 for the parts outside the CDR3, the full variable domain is EADIYQTPRYLVIGTGKKITLECSQTMGHDKMYWYQQDPGMELHLIHYSYGVNSTEKGDLSSESTVSRIRTEHFPLTLESARPSHTSQYLCASSDQTFMNTEAFFGQGTRLTVV.

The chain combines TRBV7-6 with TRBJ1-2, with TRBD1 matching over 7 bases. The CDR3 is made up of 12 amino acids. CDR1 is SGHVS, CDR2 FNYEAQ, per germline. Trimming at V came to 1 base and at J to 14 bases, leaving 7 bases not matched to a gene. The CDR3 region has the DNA TGTGCCAGCAGCTTAGAAGGCAGGGGGAAGACCTTC. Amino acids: CASSLEGRGKTF.

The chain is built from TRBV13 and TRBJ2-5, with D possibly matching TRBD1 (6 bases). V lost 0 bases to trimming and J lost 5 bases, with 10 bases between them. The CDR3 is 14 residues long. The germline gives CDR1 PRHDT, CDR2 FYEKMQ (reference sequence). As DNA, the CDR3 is TGTGCCAGCAGCTTAGGTGGGGGCCGGGAGACCCAGTACTTC. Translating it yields CASSLGGGRETQYF. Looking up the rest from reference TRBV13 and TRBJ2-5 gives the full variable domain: AAGVIQSPRHLIKEKRETATLKCYPIPRHDTVYWYQQGPGQDPQFLISFYEKMQSDKGSIPDRFSAQQFSDYHSELNMSSLELGDSALYFCASSLGGGRETQYFGPGTRLLVL.

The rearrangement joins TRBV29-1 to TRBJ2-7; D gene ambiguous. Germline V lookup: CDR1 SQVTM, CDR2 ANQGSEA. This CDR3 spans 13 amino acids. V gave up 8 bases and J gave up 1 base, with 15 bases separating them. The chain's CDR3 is CSPYGQPSYEQYF. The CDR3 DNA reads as TGCAGCCCTTACGGGCAGCCTTCCTACGAGCAGTACTTC.

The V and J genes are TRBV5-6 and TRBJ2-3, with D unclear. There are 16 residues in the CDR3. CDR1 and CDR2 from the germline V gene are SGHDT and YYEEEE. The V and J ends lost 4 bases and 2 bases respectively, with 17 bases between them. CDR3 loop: CASSPSGHGLTDTQYF. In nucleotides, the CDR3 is TGTGCCAGCAGCCCTTCCGGTCACGGCCTCACAGATACGCAGTATTTT. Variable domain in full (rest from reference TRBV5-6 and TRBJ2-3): DAGVTQSPTHLIKTRGQQVTLRCSPKSGHDTVSWYQQALGQGPQFIFQYYEEEERQRGNFPDRFSGHQFPNYSSELNVNALLLGDSALYLCASSPSGHGLTDTQYFGPGTRLTVL.

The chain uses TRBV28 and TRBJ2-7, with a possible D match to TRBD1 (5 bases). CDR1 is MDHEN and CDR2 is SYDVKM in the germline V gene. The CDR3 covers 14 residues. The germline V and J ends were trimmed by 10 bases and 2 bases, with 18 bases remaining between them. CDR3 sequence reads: CATLGVTVPYEQYF. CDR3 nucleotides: TGTGCCACTCTAGGGGTGACAGTTCCCTACGAGCAGTACTTC.

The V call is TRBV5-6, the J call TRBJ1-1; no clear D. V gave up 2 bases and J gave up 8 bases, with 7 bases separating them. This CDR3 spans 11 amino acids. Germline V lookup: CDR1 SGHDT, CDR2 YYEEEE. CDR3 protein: CASSFREEAFF. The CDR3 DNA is TGTGCCAGCAGCTTTCGGGAGGAAGCTTTCTTT.

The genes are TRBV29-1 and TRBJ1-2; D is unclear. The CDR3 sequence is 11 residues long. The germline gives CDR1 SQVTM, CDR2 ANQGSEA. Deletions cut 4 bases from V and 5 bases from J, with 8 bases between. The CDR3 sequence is CSVVTRYGYTF. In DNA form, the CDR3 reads TGCAGCGTTGTCACCCGGTATGGCTACACCTTC.

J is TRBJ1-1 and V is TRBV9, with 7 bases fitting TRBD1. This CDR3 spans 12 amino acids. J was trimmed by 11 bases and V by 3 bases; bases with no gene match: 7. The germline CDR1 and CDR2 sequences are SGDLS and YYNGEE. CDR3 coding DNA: TGTGCCAGCAGCGACGGGACAGCCGGCGCTTTCTTT. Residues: CASSDGTAGAFF.

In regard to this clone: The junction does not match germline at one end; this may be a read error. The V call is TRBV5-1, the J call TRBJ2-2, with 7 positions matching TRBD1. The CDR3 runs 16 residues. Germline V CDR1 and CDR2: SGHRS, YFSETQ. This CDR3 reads CTSSLARQGGTGELFF. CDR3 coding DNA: TGCACCAGCAGCTTGGCCCGACAGGGTGGCACCGGGGAGCTGTTTTTT.

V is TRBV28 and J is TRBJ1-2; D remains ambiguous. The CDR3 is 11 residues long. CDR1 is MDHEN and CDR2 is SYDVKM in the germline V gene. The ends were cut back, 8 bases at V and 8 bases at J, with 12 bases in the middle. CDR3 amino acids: CASGKSRGYTF. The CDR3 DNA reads TGTGCCAGCGGAAAATCGAGAGGCTACACCTTC.

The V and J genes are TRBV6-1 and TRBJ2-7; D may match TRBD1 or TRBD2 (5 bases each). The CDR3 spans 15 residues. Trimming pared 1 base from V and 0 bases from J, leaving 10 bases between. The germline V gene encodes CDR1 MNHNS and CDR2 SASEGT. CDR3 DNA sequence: TGTGCCAGCAGTGAAGGGGACCAAGTCTCCTACGAGCAGTACTTC. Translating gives CASSEGDQVSYEQYF.

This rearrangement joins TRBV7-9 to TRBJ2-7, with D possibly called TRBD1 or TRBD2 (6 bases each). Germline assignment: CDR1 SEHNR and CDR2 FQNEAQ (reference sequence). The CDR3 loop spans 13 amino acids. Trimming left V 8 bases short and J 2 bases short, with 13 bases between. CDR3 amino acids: CASQQGGTYEQYF. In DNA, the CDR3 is TGTGCCAGCCAACAGGGAGGAACCTACGAGCAGTACTTC.

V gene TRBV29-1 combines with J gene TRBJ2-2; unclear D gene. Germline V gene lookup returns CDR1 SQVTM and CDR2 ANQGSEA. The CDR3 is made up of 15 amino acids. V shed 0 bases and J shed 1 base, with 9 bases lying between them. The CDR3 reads CSVEDRYRNTGELFF. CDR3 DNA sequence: TGCAGCGTTGAAGATCGGTACAGGAACACCGGGGAGCTGTTTTTT.

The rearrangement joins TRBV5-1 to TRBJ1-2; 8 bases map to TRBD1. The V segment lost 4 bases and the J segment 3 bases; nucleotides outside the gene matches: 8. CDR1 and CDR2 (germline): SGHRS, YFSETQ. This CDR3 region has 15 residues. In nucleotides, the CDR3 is TGCGCCAGCAGCCCCGGGACAGGCTTTGACTATGGCTACACCTTC. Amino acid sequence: CASSPGTGFDYGYTF. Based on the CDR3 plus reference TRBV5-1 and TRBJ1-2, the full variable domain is KAGVTQTPRYLIKTRGQQVTLSCSPISGHRSVSWYQQTPGQGLQFLFEYFSETQRNKGNFPGRFSGRQFSNSRSEMNVSTLELGDSALYLCASSPGTGFDYGYTFGSGTRLTVV.

CDR3 nucleotides: TGCGCCAGCAGCCAAGATCAAGGGGGCCGGAACGAGCAGTACTTC. This codes for CASSQDQGGRNEQYF. The rearrangement joins TRBV4-3 to TRBJ2-7; 7 bases align to TRBD1. Unmatched junction bases numbered 7, after V lost 0 bases and J lost 5 bases. The CDR3 spans 15 residues. The germline V gene encodes CDR1 LGHNA and CDR2 YSLEER.

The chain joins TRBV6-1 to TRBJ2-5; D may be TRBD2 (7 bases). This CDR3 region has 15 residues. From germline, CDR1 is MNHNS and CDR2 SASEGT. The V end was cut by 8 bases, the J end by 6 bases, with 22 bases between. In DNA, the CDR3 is TGTGCCAGCTCCCCGGGGGGCTGGCCTGTGAAGACCCAGTACTTC. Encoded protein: CASSPGGWPVKTQYF.

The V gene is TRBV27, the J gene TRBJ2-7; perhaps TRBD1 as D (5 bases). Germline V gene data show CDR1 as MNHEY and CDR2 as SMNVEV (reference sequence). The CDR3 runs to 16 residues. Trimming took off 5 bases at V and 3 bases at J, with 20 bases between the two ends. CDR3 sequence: CASSPLYRKNFYEQYF. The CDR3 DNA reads TGTGCCAGCAGTCCGCTATACAGGAAAAACTTCTACGAGCAGTACTTC.

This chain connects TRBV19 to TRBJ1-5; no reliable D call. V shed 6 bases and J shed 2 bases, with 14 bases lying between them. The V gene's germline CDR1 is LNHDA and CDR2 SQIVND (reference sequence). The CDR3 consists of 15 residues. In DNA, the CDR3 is TGTGCCAGTAGACCCTCTGGGGTAGGCAATCAGCCCCAGCATTTT. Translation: CASRPSGVGNQPQHF. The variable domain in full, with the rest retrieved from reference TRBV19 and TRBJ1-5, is DGGITQSPKYLFRKEGQNVTLSCEQNLNHDAMYWYRQDPGQGLRLIYYSQIVNDFQKGDIAEGYSVSREKKESFPLTVTSAQKNPTAFYLCASRPSGVGNQPQHFGDGTRLSIL.